This T cell receptor (beta chain) was identified in a study of blood T cell repertoires in COVID-19. Across the study: Material from acute and convalescent COVID-19 was sourced from the United States, Italy and Spain. T cells, B-cell-depleted T cells, or PBMCs provided the cDNA or gDNA that served as material.

Germline lookup yields CDR1 PRHDT and CDR2 FYEKMQ (reference sequence). The CDR3 contains 14 residues. The junction had 5 bases not matched to a gene; V was cut back by 5 bases and J by 2 bases. The assay was immunoSEQ multiplex PCR, and TCRdb's table has in-frame clones only and misses some. The sample has roughly 290,000 clones; 89% are singletons. The receptor was derived from a woman aged 55-70 years with acute or convalescent COVID-19. The material sequenced was peripheral blood. The chain uses TRBV13 and TRBJ2-7; 8 nucleotides match TRBD2. In DNA, the CDR3 is TGTGCCAGCAGCCCGGGGGGGGCAGCCTACGAGCAGTACTTC. It yields the protein CASSPGGAAYEQYF.